This T cell receptor beta chain was sequenced in a study of T cell changes during pregnancy in multiple sclerosis. Clones were read by immunoSEQ multiplex PCR, and TCRdb kept only the in-frame ones, dropping some. The sample holds more than 70,000 clones, roughly nine tenths seen once. This sample comprised peripheral blood, obtained after pregnancy. This sequence originates from a female donor in good health, enrolled as a control in a pregnancy study.

The CDR3 is CASILTEPYGYTF. CDR3 in DNA: TGTGCCAGCATCCTGACAGAGCCCTATGGCTACACCTTC. The chain carries TRBV2 and TRBJ1-2, with D perhaps matching TRBD1 (5 bases). This CDR3 contains 13 residues. Trimming left V 7 bases short and J 4 bases short, with 13 bases between. Germline V gene lookup returns CDR1 SNHLY and CDR2 FYNNEI.